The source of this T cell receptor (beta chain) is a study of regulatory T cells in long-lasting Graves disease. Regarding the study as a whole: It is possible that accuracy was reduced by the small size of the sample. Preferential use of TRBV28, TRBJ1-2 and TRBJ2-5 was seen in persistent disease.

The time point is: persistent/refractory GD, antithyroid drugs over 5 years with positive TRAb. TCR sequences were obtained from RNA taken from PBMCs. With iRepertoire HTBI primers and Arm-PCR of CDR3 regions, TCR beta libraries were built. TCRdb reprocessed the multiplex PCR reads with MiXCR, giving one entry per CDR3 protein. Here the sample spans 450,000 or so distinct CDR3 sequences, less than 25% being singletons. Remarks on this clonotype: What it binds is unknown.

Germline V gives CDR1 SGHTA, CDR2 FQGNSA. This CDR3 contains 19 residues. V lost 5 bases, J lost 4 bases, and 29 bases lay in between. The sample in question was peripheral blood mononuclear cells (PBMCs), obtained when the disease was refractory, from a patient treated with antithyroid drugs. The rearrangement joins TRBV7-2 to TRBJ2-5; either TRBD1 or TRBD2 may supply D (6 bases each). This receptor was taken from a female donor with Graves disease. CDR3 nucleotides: TGTGCCAGCAGCCCTACGATAACGGGACTCCTCAACAGGGTAGAGACCCAGTACTTC. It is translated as CASSPTITGLLNRVETQYF.